This T cell receptor beta chain was retrieved from a study of T cell responses to AZD1222 COVID-19 vaccine. Broader study findings: Spike-specific TCR breadth and depth rose after two AZD1222 doses.

This CDR3 region has 13 residues. Germline lookup yields CDR1 MDHEN and CDR2 SYDVKM. Trimming removed 1 base from V and 2 bases from J, with 6 bases in between. In the case of this clone: Antigen specificity is unknown.

Repertoires were generated with immunoSEQ multiplex PCR, while TCRdb's copy carries only in-frame clones and drops some. The sample lists roughly 150,000 clones, around nine tenths occurring once. Sequenced material: peripheral blood, taken on day 0 of AZD1222 vaccination. The rearrangement joins TRBV28 to TRBJ2-7; no firm D call. This TCR was sampled from an adult in good health. This CDR3 reads CASSLSPTYEQYF. The CDR3 DNA follows: TGTGCCAGCAGTTTATCCCCGACCTACGAGCAGTACTTC. Full variable domain (outside the CDR3, taken from reference TRBV28 and TRBJ2-7): DVKVTQSSRYLVKRTGEKVFLECVQDMDHENMFWYRQDPGLGLRLIYFSYDVKMKEKGDIPEGYSVSREKKERFSLILESASTNQTSMYLCASSLSPTYEQYFGPGTRLTVT.